This is a list of T cell receptor beta chains from one sample in a study of T-cell memory formation after mild COVID-19. TCRdb reprocessed the 5' RACE reads with MiXCR, giving one entry per CDR3 protein. Here the sample spans over 350,000 distinct CDR3 sequences, 24% being singletons. Source material: PBMCs or a T cell subset sorted from them (not recorded which). These receptors originate from an adult woman who had mild COVID-19 (a few samples of this study predate the infection). Cell type and time point are not known. The CDR3 runs from the conserved cysteine through the conserved F or W. Clone size is shown for a subset of rows, as once, few, many or a class of expanded clone.

j_call clone_size v_call cdr3_length cdr3_aa
TRBJ2-7 . TRBV5-1 16 CASSVGSSGASYEQYF
TRBJ1-1 . TRBV6-5 14 CASSYGDLNTEAFF
TRBJ2-2 few TRBV7-9 16 CASSRDREADTGELFF
TRBJ2-7 many TRBV5-1 17 CASSSYSHKGNSYEQYF
TRBJ2-7 . TRBV18 14 CASSASGGHHEQYF
TRBJ1-2 few TRBV5-1 13 CASSLDSDRGYTF
TRBJ1-2 . TRBV30 14 CAWSDLTWGRIYTF
TRBJ2-6 . TRBV24-1 15 CATSDSNSGANVLTF
TRBJ1-1 few TRBV11-2 14 CASSSPSPNTEAFF
TRBJ2-3 . TRBV12-3/TRBV12-4 14 CASSMRLVTDTQYF
TRBJ2-7 few TRBV12-3/TRBV12-4 15 CASSSIGTASYEQYF
TRBJ1-2 . TRBV5-1 16 CASSSPILGQNYGYTF
TRBJ2-7 few TRBV9 16 CASSVGEGGFSYEQYF
TRBJ2-7 . TRBV7-2 18 CASSRHGTSGRDPYEQYF
TRBJ2-6 few TRBV13 15 CASSPRDTGANVLTF
TRBJ2-4 . TRBV6-2/TRBV6-3 14 CASSQLGAKNIQYF
TRBJ2-1 . TRBV3-1 16 CASSQETGTGGNEQFF
TRBJ2-3 few TRBV7-9 15 CASSLGWGYTDTQYF
TRBJ2-3 . TRBV5-1 15 CASSGQGASTDTQYF
TRBJ2-7 few TRBV10-3 15 CAISVTDHRSYEQYF
TRBJ2-5 . TRBV4-2 14 CASSQDGLQETQYF
TRBJ2-1 many TRBV5-5 13 CASSLRTYNEQFF
TRBJ1-1 . TRBV30 15 CAWRTPGQRNTEAFF
TRBJ2-5 few TRBV18 14 CASSRVSGQETQYF
TRBJ1-2 . TRBV5-1 14 CASSLEQLGYGYTF
TRBJ1-5 . TRBV6-5 13 CASSFKANQPQHF
TRBJ2-5 few TRBV4-2 16 CASSRTTTLGQETQYF
TRBJ2-1 few TRBV5-1 21 CASRTLARLAGTTSSYNEQFF
TRBJ1-1 few TRBV7-2 15 CASSLGSRGNTEAFF
TRBJ1-1 many TRBV7-2 15 CASSFPGTGGTEAFF
TRBJ2-4 few TRBV5-5 15 CASSLEGRGENIQYF
TRBJ2-7 few TRBV25-1 15 CASSDWGPGHPEQYF
TRBJ2-1 once TRBV15 14 CATSRGGGYNEQFF
TRBJ1-2 . TRBV7-8 14 CASSRRSGYYGYTF
TRBJ1-5 . TRBV6-4 14 CASSEEAGHQPQHF
TRBJ1-2 . TRBV5-1 14 CASRRTSASYGYTF
TRBJ2-5 few TRBV7-7 15 CASSLSQGARETQYF
TRBJ2-7 . TRBV4-3 17 CASSQEFGTSPPYEQYF
TRBJ2-5 few TRBV2 15 CASSREGTVQETQYF
TRBJ2-3 few TRBV6-6 15 CASRDRDGGSDTQYF
TRBJ2-4 . TRBV4-2 15 CASSQEVAGAPLRYF
TRBJ1-3 . TRBV25-1 14 CASSVRVPGNTIYF
TRBJ1-1 few TRBV4-2 16 CASSQDWDRVNFGAFF
TRBJ2-1 many TRBV4-3 17 CASSQDRGGSGRNEQFF
TRBJ1-2 . TRBV12-3/TRBV12-4 14 CASSWGQALGGYTF
TRBJ2-7 many TRBV7-2 14 CASSSTSGSYEQYF
TRBJ2-2 few TRBV6-4 14 CASRGQGATGELFF